This TCR beta chain came from a study of blood T cell repertoires in COVID-19. TCRdb's copy holds only in-frame clones and misses some; the assay was immunoSEQ multiplex PCR. Of 6,000 or so clones listed, roughly 91% are singletons. Germline lookup yields CDR1 SNHLY and CDR2 FYNNEI. There are 14 residues in the CDR3. V was trimmed by 8 bases and J by 0 bases, leaving 11 bases between them. The source material was peripheral blood. The chain employs TRBV2 and TRBJ2-1; possibly TRBD2 for D (6 bases). The source is a human donor in a cohort sampled during active COVID-19. CDR3 sequence: CASHRDSSYNEQFF. The CDR3 coding sequence is TGTGCCAGCCACCGGGACTCCTCCTACAATGAGCAGTTCTTC.